This T cell receptor beta chain was found in a study of graft-versus-host responses after intestinal transplantation (dated by TCRdb to the early 2020s). With respect to the entire study: The transplants that recipients got were multivisceral, liver-intestinal, or isolated intestinal. Graft-versus-host and host-versus-graft alloreactive T cell clones were tracked in the graft, circulation and bone marrow after intestinal transplantation using bulk TCR-beta CDR3 sequencing. Every recipient was given anti-thymocyte globulin induction, followed by 2 to 3 years of maintenance tacrolimus and steroids. Donor T cell macrochimerism was defined as a peak of at least 4% donor T cells among recipient peripheral blood mononuclear cells. To identify alloreactive clones, pre-transplant mixed lymphocyte reaction products were sequenced and compared with unstimulated pre-transplant donor and recipient T cells. Rather than going through the commercial service, samples from three later patients were sequenced in-house on an Illumina MiSeq and processed with MiXCR. A cohort of about 25 intestinal transplant recipients, including one retransplant, was enrolled, and a few patients lacking pretransplant specimens were excluded.

Library construction relied on the immunoSEQ multiplex PCR assay. For most patients, genomic DNA was isolated with the Qiagen DNeasy Blood and Tissue Kit and shipped frozen to Adaptive Biotechnologies for TCR sequencing. For most patients, high-throughput TCR-beta CDR3 sequencing of genomic DNA was performed by Adaptive Biotechnologies. In the authors' own workflow: Adaptive's ImmunoSEQ software was the source of the TCR sequencing data for 15 to 20 patients, while three other patients were processed with MiXCR and VDJtools. To correct CD4 versus CD8 sorting errors, any sequence found in both subsets at a frequency ratio below 5:1 was removed. CDR3 nucleotide sequences shared between donor and recipient were removed because their origin could not be assigned. Alloreactive clones required at least 2-fold expansion over unstimulated cells and minimum CFSE-low frequency of 0.002% (template counts) or 0.001% (read counts). A clone was considered mappable if detected in the sequenced pre-transplant spleen, lymph node, or MLR CFSE-low populations of the donor or recipient. The cumulative frequency of alloreactive clones was calculated as a percentage of all sequences, weighted by copy number. Sourced from immuneACCESS, this table was stored by TCRdb with only in-frame sequences that have V and J called. A share of the clones is absent; for the studies checked, an unresolved V gene accounts for under half, and the remainder has no known explanation. That table furnishes V, J and clone size, whereas the DNA furnished D and trimming. Within this sample are about 84,000 clones, with approximately 90% of them counted one time only. The top ten clonotypes cover less than 0.45% of the sample.

In the paper's terms, the time point label means: cells obtained before transplantation from donor or recipient. CD3+CD4+ and CD3+CD8+ populations were FACS-sorted from unstimulated pre-transplant donor and recipient cells taken from spleen or lymph nodes. Clipping removes 6 bases from V and 5 bases from J, with 7 as the unmatched junction base count. The CDR3 covers 14 residues, taking in both the cysteine and the phenylalanine. Only CDR3 DNA is held: 42 bases, read in frame from base 1. CDR1 MRHNA and CDR2 SNTAGT were looked up in the germline V gene. Study-wide findings and limitations: GvH clones turned up in recipient bone marrow, with some appearing earlier in ileal mucosa or blood, a pattern consistent with an intestinal mucosal origin. In patients with donor T cell macrochimerism, the allografts had high GvH to HvG T cell clonal ratios. Peak levels of circulating GvH clones were associated with declines in HvG clones early after transplant. The relatively low number and heterogeneity of intestinal transplant patients limited the conclusions.

As concerns this clone: Its recognized antigen is unknown. No much larger clone is present one base from it, and per-base qualities are unavailable.

The specimen was unstimulated CD4+ T cells sorted from spleen or lymph node cells, collected before transplant. This TCR came from a human donor who was the organ donor for an intestinal transplant. This chain is built from TRBV6-4 and TRBJ2-3; the junction holds 8 bases that match TRBD2. The sequence in DNA is TGTGCCAGCAGACCGGGACTAGTGGTAGATACGCAGTATTTT. Its translation reads: CASRPGLVVDTQYF.